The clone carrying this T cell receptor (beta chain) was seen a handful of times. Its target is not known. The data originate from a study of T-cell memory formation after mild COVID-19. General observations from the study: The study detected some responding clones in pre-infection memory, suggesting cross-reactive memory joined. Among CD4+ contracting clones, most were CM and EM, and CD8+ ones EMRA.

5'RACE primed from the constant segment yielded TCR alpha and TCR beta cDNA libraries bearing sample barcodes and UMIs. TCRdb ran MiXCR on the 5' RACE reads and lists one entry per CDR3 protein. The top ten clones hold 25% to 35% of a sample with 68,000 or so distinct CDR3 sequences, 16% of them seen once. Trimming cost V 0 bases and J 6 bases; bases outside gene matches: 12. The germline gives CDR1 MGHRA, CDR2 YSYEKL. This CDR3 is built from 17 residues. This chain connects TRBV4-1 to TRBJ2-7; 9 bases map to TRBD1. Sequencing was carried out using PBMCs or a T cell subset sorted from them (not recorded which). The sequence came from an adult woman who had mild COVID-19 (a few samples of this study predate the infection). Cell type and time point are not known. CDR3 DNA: TGCGCCAGCAGCCAAGATTGGTGGGGGACAGGGAGGCGCGAGCAGTACTTC. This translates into CASSQDWWGTGRREQYF.